This TCR beta chain originates from a study of T cell repertoires in cytomegalovirus infection. TCRdb re-derived calls from the reads in MiXCR, one entry per CDR3 protein. The sample carries a few hundred thousand distinct CDR3 sequences, 17% recorded once. The ends were cut back, 2 bases at V and 0 bases at J, with 5 bases in the middle. CDR1 is KGHSH, CDR2 LQKENI, per germline. The CDR3 consists of 14 residues. The sequenced sample consisted of PBMCs. The J gene is TRBJ2-1, the V gene TRBV18, with a weak D call TRBD1 (5 bases). The TCR sequence derives from a human donor in good health (CMV status not recorded). Some clones in this sample may be carry-over from other donors' samples. Here the CDR3 reads CASSPGASYNEQFF. In DNA, the CDR3 is TGTGCCAGCTCACCAGGGGCCTCCTACAATGAGCAGTTCTTC.